One and the same sample provided the 18 T cell receptor beta chains below, sequenced in a study of T cell repertoires in ileal Crohn's disease. TCRdb's table, derived via immunoSEQ multiplex PCR, lists solely in-frame clones and lacks some. The profile shows around 15,000 clones, 60% of them singletons. Sequencing was performed on ileal tissue. These receptors all stem from an adult with Crohn's disease.

The rearrangement links TRBV29-1 to TRBJ2-5; D may be TRBD2 (6 bases). The germline gives CDR1 SQVTM, CDR2 ANQGSEA. The CDR3 runs to 13 residues. Trimming took off 5 bases at V and 9 bases at J, with 19 bases between the two ends. The CDR3 nucleotides are TGCAGCGTTCTAGGACACGTCACGGGGGCCCAGTACTTC. Amino acid sequence: CSVLGHVTGAQYF.

The CDR3 DNA reads TGTGCCAGTAAGACTAGCGGGAGGACAGATACGCAGTATTTT. Protein product: CASKTSGRTDTQYF. The chain is built from TRBV19 and TRBJ2-3; TRBD2 agrees at 13 bases. CDR3 length equals 14 residues. With V trimmed by 7 bases and J by 3 bases, 1 base remained unmatched. Per the germline V gene, CDR1 is LNHDA and CDR2 is SQIVND (reference sequence).

V and J are TRBV4-2 and TRBJ1-3; tentative D call: TRBD1 (6 bases). Germline-derived CDR1 and CDR2 are LGHNA and YNFKEQ. The CDR3 is 15 amino acids. V was shortened by 1 base and J by 4 bases, with 11 bases between the two germline ends. The CDR3 DNA sequence: TGTGCCAGCAGCCAAGTACAGGGTATCGGAAACACCATATATTTT. The encoded protein is CASSQVQGIGNTIYF.

V and J are TRBV20-1 and TRBJ2-7, with D maybe TRBD1 (6 bases). Germline V CDR1 and CDR2: DFQATT, SNEGSKA (reference sequence). Trimming left V 4 bases short and J 7 bases short, with 11 bases between. CDR3 size: 11 residues. The CDR3 spells CSAMGALEQYF. CDR3 DNA: TGCAGTGCTATGGGGGCGCTTGAGCAGTACTTC.

The chain joins TRBV5-6 to TRBJ2-1; 10 bases match TRBD1. Germline CDR1 reads SGHDT; CDR2 reads YYEEEE. This CDR3 spans 12 amino acids. V was pared by 7 bases and J by 15 bases, with 10 bases of the junction left unmatched. CDR3 in amino acids: CASGRDRGLGFF. In DNA form, the CDR3 reads TGTGCCAGCGGGAGGGACAGGGGACTTGGGTTCTTC. Using reference TRBV5-6 and TRBJ2-1 for the parts outside the CDR3, the full variable domain is DAGVTQSPTHLIKTRGQQVTLRCSPKSGHDTVSWYQQALGQGPQFIFQYYEEEERQRGNFPDRFSGHQFPNYSSELNVNALLLGDSALYLCASGRDRGLGFFGPGTRLTVL.

The table lists this clone with a few counts. The chain carries TRBV11-2 and TRBJ2-1, with 10 bases identical to TRBD2. Germline V CDR1 and CDR2: SGHAT, FQNNGV. CDR3 length: 15 residues. V gave up 5 bases and J gave up 8 bases; unmatched junction bases: 9. Here the CDR3 reads CASSVLAGARDEQFF. The CDR3 DNA reads TGTGCCAGCAGCGTCCTAGCGGGAGCGCGGGATGAGCAGTTCTTC.

V gene TRBV18 combines with J gene TRBJ2-5; D possibly corresponds to TRBD1 (5 bases). CDR1 and CDR2 (germline): KGHSH, LQKENI. This CDR3 is built from 12 residues. Between the trimmed V and J ends, which lost 4 bases and 5 bases, there was a span of 8 bases. DNA of the CDR3: TGTGCCAGCTCACTGACAGATGAGACCCAGTACTTC. Its translation is CASSLTDETQYF.

V and J are TRBV6-5 and TRBJ1-1, with D possibly matching TRBD1 (5 bases). This CDR3 is built from 13 residues. Trimming removed 0 bases at V and 4 bases at J, with 6 bases between. The germline V gene has CDR1 MNHEY and CDR2 SVGAGI. In DNA form, the CDR3 reads TGTGCCAGCAGTTACTCGGACACCACTGAAGCTTTCTTT. This codes for CASSYSDTTEAFF.

The rearrangement links TRBV29-1 to TRBJ2-3; 8 positions match TRBD1. Germline-derived CDR1 and CDR2 are SQVTM and ANQGSEA. This CDR3 is 14 amino acids long. V dropped 3 bases and J dropped 1; count of bases not matched to a gene: 3. The CDR3 loop is CSVDVGQGTDTQYF. The CDR3 DNA sequence: TGCAGCGTTGATGTGGGACAGGGCACAGATACGCAGTATTTT.

This chain uses TRBV6-5 with TRBJ2-5; a weak D match, TRBD1 (5 bases). The CDR3 is 13 residues long. The ends were cut back, 8 bases at V and 5 bases at J, with 15 bases in the middle. CDR1 and CDR2 from the germline V gene are MNHEY and SVGAGI. CDR3 region: CASSPGLRETQYF. The CDR3 DNA reads TGTGCCAGCTCTCCAGGGCTTCGGGAGACCCAGTACTTC.

This clone was picked up a small number of times. V is TRBV10-3 and J is TRBJ2-3; TRBD2 aligns across 10 bases. The CDR3 sequence is 15 residues long. J lost 1 base, V lost 6 bases, and 4 bases had no gene match. Germline V gene sequence: CDR1 ENHRY, CDR2 SYGVKD. The CDR3, as DNA: TGTGCCATCAGCCCTAGCGGGAGTGGCACAGATACGCAGTATTTT. It codes for CAISPSGSGTDTQYF.

The chain carries TRBV19 and TRBJ1-1, with D hard to call. The germline V gene encodes CDR1 LNHDA and CDR2 SQIVND (reference sequence). Trimming pared 3 bases from V and 2 bases from J, leaving 7 bases between. This CDR3 has 13 residues. CDR3 region: CASSITLNTEAFF. CDR3 nucleotide sequence: TGTGCCAGTAGTATCACGCTAAACACTGAAGCTTTCTTT.

The chain links TRBV27 to TRBJ2-7; D call uncertain. Between the trimmed V and J ends, which lost 6 bases and 2 bases, there was a span of 11 bases. Germline V gene sequence: CDR1 MNHEY, CDR2 SMNVEV (reference sequence). This CDR3 is built from 13 residues. CDR3 bases: TGTGCCAGCAGCCGGGTAGGTGCCTACGAGCAGTACTTC. It encodes CASSRVGAYEQYF.

This clone occurred a few times. The V and J genes are TRBV9 and TRBJ1-5; 8 bases agree with TRBD1. V lost 3 bases, J lost 7 bases, and 3 bases stayed unmatched. Germline assignment: CDR1 SGDLS and CDR2 YYNGEE. The CDR3 has 13 residues. In DNA form, the CDR3 reads TGTGCCAGCAGCGCAGGGGGCGTACAGCCCCAGCATTTT. This gives the protein CASSAGGVQPQHF.

V and J are TRBV4-2 and TRBJ1-1; D is perhaps TRBD1 (5 bases). CDR1 and CDR2 (germline): LGHNA, YNFKEQ. V gave up 0 bases and J gave up 5 bases, with 16 bases separating them. The CDR3 is made up of 16 amino acids. The CDR3 loop is CASSQDGTRRVTEAFF. The DNA for the CDR3 is TGTGCCAGCAGCCAAGATGGGACCCGGAGGGTGACTGAAGCTTTCTTT.

The CDR3 here is CASSWTTGGNTEAFF. Written as DNA, the CDR3 is TGCGCCAGCAGCTGGACGACAGGGGGGAACACTGAAGCTTTCTTT. The rearrangement uses TRBV5-1 and TRBJ1-1; 9 bases line up with TRBD1. The CDR3 is 15 residues long. In germline, CDR1 is SGHRS, CDR2 YFSETQ. The J segment lost 1 base and the V segment lost 3 bases, leaving 4 bases of the junction unmatched.

V and J are TRBV20-1 and TRBJ2-7; the D is unclear. The CDR3 runs to 10 residues. V was cut by 2 bases and J by 7 bases, with 6 bases left in between. CDR1 and CDR2 from the germline V gene are DFQATT and SNEGSKA (reference sequence). CDR3 in DNA: TGCAGTGCTAGACTCCTAGAGCAGTACTTC. Its translation: CSARLLEQYF.

There are a few counts of this clone. This chain links TRBV5-4 with TRBJ2-7; 9 bases agree with TRBD1. The CDR3 has 16 amino acids. Germline loops: CDR1 SGHNT, CDR2 YYREEE (reference sequence). With 4 bases clipped from V and 6 bases from J, the junction kept 14 bases outside the gene matches. The CDR3 region has the DNA TGTGCCAGCAGCCCCAGAGATATGACAGGGGGTGTCGAGCAGTACTTC. Translation: CASSPRDMTGGVEQYF.